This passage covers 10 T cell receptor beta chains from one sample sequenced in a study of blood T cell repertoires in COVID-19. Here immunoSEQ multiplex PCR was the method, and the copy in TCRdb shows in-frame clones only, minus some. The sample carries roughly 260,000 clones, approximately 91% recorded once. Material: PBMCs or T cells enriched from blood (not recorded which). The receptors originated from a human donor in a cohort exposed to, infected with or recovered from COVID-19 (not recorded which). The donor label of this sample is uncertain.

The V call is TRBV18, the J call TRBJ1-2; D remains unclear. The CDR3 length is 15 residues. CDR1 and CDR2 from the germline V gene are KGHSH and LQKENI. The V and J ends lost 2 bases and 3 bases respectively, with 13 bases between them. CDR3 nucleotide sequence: TGTGCCAGCTCACCATCCGGCGGGGTTGACTATGGCTACACCTTC. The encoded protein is CASSPSGGVDYGYTF.

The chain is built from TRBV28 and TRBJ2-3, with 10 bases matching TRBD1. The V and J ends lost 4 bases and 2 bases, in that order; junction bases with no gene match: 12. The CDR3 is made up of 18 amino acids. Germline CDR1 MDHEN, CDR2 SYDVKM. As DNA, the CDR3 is TGTGCCAGCAGTTCGGGACAGGGGTATGGCTTCAACACAGATACGCAGTATTTT. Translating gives CASSSGQGYGFNTDTQYF.

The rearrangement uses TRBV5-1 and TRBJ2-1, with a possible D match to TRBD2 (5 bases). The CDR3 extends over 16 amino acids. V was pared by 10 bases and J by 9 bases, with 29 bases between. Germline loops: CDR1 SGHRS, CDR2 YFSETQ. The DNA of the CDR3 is TGCGCCGGTAGACTTGGAGTTTACGTGGAGGCCAGTGAGCAGTTCTTC. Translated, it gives CAGRLGVYVEASEQFF.

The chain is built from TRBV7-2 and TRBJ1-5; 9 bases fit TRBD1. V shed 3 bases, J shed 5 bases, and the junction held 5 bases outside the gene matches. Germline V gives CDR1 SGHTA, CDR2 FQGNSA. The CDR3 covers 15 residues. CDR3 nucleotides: TGTGCCAGCAGCTTCGGGACAGGGAGGGATCAGCCCCAGCATTTT. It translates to CASSFGTGRDQPQHF.

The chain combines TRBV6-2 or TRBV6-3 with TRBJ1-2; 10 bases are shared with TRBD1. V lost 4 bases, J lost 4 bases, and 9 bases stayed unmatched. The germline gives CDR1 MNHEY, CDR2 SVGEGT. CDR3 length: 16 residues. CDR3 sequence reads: CASSFRQGASFYGYTF. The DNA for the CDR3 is TGTGCCAGCAGTTTCAGACAGGGGGCTTCTTTCTATGGCTACACCTTC.

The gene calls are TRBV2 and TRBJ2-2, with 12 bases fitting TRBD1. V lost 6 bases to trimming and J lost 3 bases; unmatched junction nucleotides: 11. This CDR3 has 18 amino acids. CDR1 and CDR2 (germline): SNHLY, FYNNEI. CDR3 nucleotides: TGTGCCAGCAGCGGCTGGGACAGGGGGCCTAAGGACACCGGGGAGCTGTTTTTT. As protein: CASSGWDRGPKDTGELFF.

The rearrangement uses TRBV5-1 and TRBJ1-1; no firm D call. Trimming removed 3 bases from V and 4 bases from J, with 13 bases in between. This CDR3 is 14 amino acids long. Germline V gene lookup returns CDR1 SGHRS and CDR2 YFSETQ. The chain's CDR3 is CASSYRAPGTEAFF. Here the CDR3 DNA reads TGCGCCAGCAGCTACCGCGCGCCCGGCACTGAAGCTTTCTTT.

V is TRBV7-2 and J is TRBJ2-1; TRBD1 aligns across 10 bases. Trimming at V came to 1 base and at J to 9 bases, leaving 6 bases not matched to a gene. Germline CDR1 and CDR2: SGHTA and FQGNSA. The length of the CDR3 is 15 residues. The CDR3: CASSLVGTGVGEQFF. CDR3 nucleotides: TGTGCCAGCAGCTTAGTTGGGACAGGGGTTGGTGAGCAGTTCTTC.

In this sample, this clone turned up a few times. CDR3 protein: CASTLVDSLNSPLHF. The CDR3 DNA reads as TGTGCCAGCACCCTTGTGGACAGCTTGAACTCACCCCTCCACTTT. The chain links TRBV5-8 to TRBJ1-6; possibly TRBD1 for D (6 bases). Trimming took off 6 bases at V and 10 bases at J, with 20 bases between the two ends. Germline-derived CDR1 and CDR2 are SGHTS and YDEGEE. CDR3 length: 15 amino acids.

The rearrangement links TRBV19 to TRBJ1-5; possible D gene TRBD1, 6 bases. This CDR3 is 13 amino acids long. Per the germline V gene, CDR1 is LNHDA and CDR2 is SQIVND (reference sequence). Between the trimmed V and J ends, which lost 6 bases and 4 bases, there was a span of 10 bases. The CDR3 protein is CASSRQVNQPQHF. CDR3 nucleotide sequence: TGTGCCAGTAGCAGACAGGTTAATCAGCCCCAGCATTTT.